The next 17 T cell receptor beta chains were all read from a single sample in a study. Each CDR3 protein gets one entry after TCRdb re-called the 5' RACE reads with MiXCR. The sample holds roughly 4,900 distinct CDR3 sequences, over 70% seen once. The sequenced material came from naive CD4+ T cells sorted from blood. Subset defined: naive CD4+ T cells, CD4+CD45RA+CD25-. The receptor set was obtained from a female donor with breast cancer.

This chain uses TRBV12-3 or TRBV12-4 with TRBJ1-3; no reliable D call. The CDR3 has 11 amino acids. V was trimmed by 7 bases and J by 8 bases, leaving 9 bases between them. The CDR3 loop reads CASTRAYTIYF. In nucleotides, the CDR3 is TGTGCCAGCACCCGGGCGTACACCATATATTTT.

This clonotype was detected a few times. This sequence joins TRBV20-1 and TRBJ2-5, with 12 bases matching TRBD2. With 5 bases clipped from V and 4 bases from J, the junction kept 5 bases outside the gene matches. CDR1 is DFQATT and CDR2 is SNEGSKA in the germline V gene (reference sequence). The CDR3 runs 14 residues. The CDR3 nucleotides read TGCAGTGCTGCCCGGACTAGCGGGGTAGAGACCCAGTACTTC. The encoded protein is CSAARTSGVETQYF.

The chain has TRBV5-1 and TRBJ2-7; 9 positions match TRBD1. The CDR3 runs 14 residues. Germline-derived CDR1 and CDR2 are SGHRS and YFSETQ. Trimming took 1 base from V and 8 from J; bases not matched to a gene: 7. The CDR3 sequence: CASSLRGDREKQYF. CDR3 sequence (DNA): TGCGCCAGCAGCTTGCGGGGGGACAGGGAGAAGCAGTACTTC. The whole variable domain, filled in from reference TRBV5-1 and TRBJ2-7, reads KAGVTQTPRYLIKTRGQQVTLSCSPISGHRSVSWYQQTPGQGLQFLFEYFSETQRNKGNFPGRFSGRQFSNSRSEMNVSTLELGDSALYLCASSLRGDREKQYFGPGTRLTVT.

The chain carries TRBV5-6 and TRBJ1-5; D not certain. This CDR3 is 14 amino acids long. Germline V gene data show CDR1 as SGHDT and CDR2 as YYEEEE. V dropped 0 bases and J dropped 2 bases, with 6 bases sitting between them. CDR3 DNA sequence: TGTGCCAGCAGCTTGGATGCGGGCAATCAGCCCCAGCATTTT. Encoded protein: CASSLDAGNQPQHF.

The genes are TRBV20-1 and TRBJ1-5; D unresolved. Germline loops: CDR1 DFQATT, CDR2 SNEGSKA (reference sequence). V shed 5 bases and J shed 2 bases, with 4 bases lying between them. There are 11 residues in the CDR3. CDR3 sequence (DNA): TGCAGTGCTGCCGGCAATCAGCCCCAGCATTTT. The encoded protein is CSAAGNQPQHF.

This chain connects TRBV7-2 to TRBJ1-4, with D maybe TRBD1 (5 bases). Trimming removed 1 base from V and 4 bases from J, with 13 bases in between. Germline CDR1 and CDR2: SGHTA and FQGNSA. The CDR3 has 16 residues. CDR3 in DNA: TGTGCCAGCAGCTTAGTACCCGGGACCGATAATGAAAAACTGTTTTTT. This codes for CASSLVPGTDNEKLFF.

This clonotype was recorded a few times. The J gene is TRBJ1-1, the V gene TRBV29-1; 7 bases are a match to TRBD1. In germline, CDR1 is SQVTM, CDR2 ANQGSEA. CDR3 length: 14 amino acids. J gave up 4 bases and V 2 bases, and 7 bases lay outside the gene matches. The CDR3 here is CSVERDRKVTEAFF. CDR3 DNA: TGCAGCGTTGAAAGGGACAGAAAAGTCACTGAAGCTTTCTTT.

The V gene is TRBV4-1, the J gene TRBJ1-5, with D perhaps TRBD1 (5 bases). Trimming left V 0 bases short and J 1 base short, with 10 bases between. CDR1 and CDR2 (germline): MGHRA, YSYEKL. This CDR3 region has 16 residues. The CDR3 sequence is CASSQEKQVSNQPQHF. As DNA, the CDR3 is TGCGCCAGCAGCCAAGAGAAACAGGTGAGCAATCAGCCCCAGCATTTT.

The CDR3 DNA follows: TGTGCCAGCAGTACCGAGGGAGCGGCCGAGCAGTACTTC. Its translation: CASSTEGAAEQYF. The rearrangement uses TRBV27 and TRBJ2-7; TRBD2 is a possible D gene (5 bases). Deletions cut 5 bases from V and 6 bases from J, with 14 bases between. The CDR3 contains 13 residues. Germline V gene sequence: CDR1 MNHEY, CDR2 SMNVEV (reference sequence).

The V gene is TRBV28, the J gene TRBJ2-5; 13 bases fit TRBD2. The CDR3 is 17 residues long. The J segment lost 5 bases and the V segment lost 2 bases, leaving 8 bases of the junction unmatched. Germline loops: CDR1 MDHEN, CDR2 SYDVKM. CDR3 coding DNA: TGTGCCAGCAGTTTACTGGGACTAGCGGGATCTCAGGAGACCCAGTACTTC. Translating it yields CASSLLGLAGSQETQYF.

In the case of this clonotype: Relative to the germline gene, one junction end is altered; a read error may explain this. The chain carries TRBV5-1 and TRBJ2-3; 9 bases match TRBD2. The CDR3 consists of 16 residues. Looked up from germline, CDR1 is SGHRS and CDR2 is YFSETQ. The CDR3 here is CASSLHAGGYTDTQYF. CDR3 DNA: TGCGCCAGCAGCTTGCACGCGGGGGGGTACACAGATACGCAGTATTTC.

This clonotype was recorded once. V gene TRBV7-2 combines with J gene TRBJ2-5; tentative D call: TRBD2 (6 bases). The V and J ends lost 0 bases and 5 bases respectively, with 13 bases between them. The CDR3 loop spans 15 amino acids. Germline V lookup: CDR1 SGHTA, CDR2 FQGNSA. The CDR3 sequence is CASSLAGWSGETQYF. CDR3 DNA: TGTGCCAGCAGCTTAGCGGGGTGGAGCGGGGAGACCCAGTACTTC. Looking up the rest from reference TRBV7-2 and TRBJ2-5 gives the full variable domain: GAGVSQSPSNKVTEKGKDVELRCDPISGHTALYWYRQSLGQGLEFLIYFQGNSAPDKSGLPSDRFSAERTGGSVSTLTIQRTQQEDSAVYLCASSLAGWSGETQYFGPGTRLLVL.

A word on this clonotype: The junction does not match germline at one end; this may be a read error. The genes are TRBV29-1 and TRBJ2-5; 8 nucleotides align to TRBD2. The CDR3 sequence is 13 residues long. CDR1 is SQVTM and CDR2 is ANQGSEA in the germline V gene. In nucleotides, the CDR3 is TGCAGCCTTGAGCGGGGGATCGAAGAGACCCAGTACTTC. It codes for CSLERGIEETQYF.

This clonotype has only a few counts. The chain uses TRBV20-1 and TRBJ2-7; 10 nucleotides align to TRBD1. Germline trimming cut 3 bases from V and 3 bases from J; bases unmatched to any gene: 8. Germline V lookup: CDR1 DFQATT, CDR2 SNEGSKA (reference sequence). The CDR3 runs 15 residues. CDR3 bases: TGCAGTGCTAGTTCGGGACAGGGGTCTATCTACGAGCAGTACTTC. This codes for CSASSGQGSIYEQYF.

The V gene is TRBV7-2, the J gene TRBJ1-2, with 8 bases aligning to TRBD1. In germline, CDR1 is SGHTA, CDR2 FQGNSA. The junction had 7 bases not matched to a gene; V was cut back by 2 bases and J by 8 bases. The CDR3 runs 14 residues. CDR3 sequence reads: CASSLYTGGGGYTF. DNA of the CDR3: TGTGCCAGCAGCTTATATACAGGGGGAGGAGGCTACACCTTC.

V gene TRBV7-2 combines with J gene TRBJ2-4; no firm D call. Germline-derived CDR1 and CDR2 are SGHTA and FQGNSA. The CDR3 totals 17 residues. V shed 1 base and J shed 1 base, with 14 bases lying between them. CDR3 in DNA: TGTGCCAGCAGCTTAGATCGGTTGGTAAGCGCCAAAAACATTCAGTACTTC. This sequence encodes CASSLDRLVSAKNIQYF.

This clonotype was observed a single time. The V gene is TRBV5-1, the J gene TRBJ2-1, with 7 bases identical to TRBD1. CDR3 size: 18 residues. Germline CDR1 reads SGHRS; CDR2 reads YFSETQ. V shed 0 bases and J 0 bases; nucleotides not matched to a gene: 9. CDR3 protein: CASSLANRGASSYNEQFF. CDR3 nucleotides: TGCGCCAGCAGCTTGGCAAACAGGGGCGCCAGCTCCTACAATGAGCAGTTCTTC.